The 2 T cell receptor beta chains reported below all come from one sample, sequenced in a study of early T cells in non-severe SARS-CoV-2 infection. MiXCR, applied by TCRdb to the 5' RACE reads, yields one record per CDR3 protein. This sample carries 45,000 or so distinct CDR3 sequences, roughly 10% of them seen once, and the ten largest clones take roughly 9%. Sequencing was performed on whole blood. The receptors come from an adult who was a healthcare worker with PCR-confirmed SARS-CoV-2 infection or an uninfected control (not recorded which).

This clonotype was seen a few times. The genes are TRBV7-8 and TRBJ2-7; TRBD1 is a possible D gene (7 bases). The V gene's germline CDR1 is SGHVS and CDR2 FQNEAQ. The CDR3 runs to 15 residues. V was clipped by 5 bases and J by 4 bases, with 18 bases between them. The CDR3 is CASSQGGLGPYEQYF. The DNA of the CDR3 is TGTGCCAGCAGCCAGGGGGGTTTGGGTCCGTACGAGCAGTACTTC. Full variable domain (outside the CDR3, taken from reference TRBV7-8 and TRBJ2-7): GAGVSQSPRYKVAKRGQDVALRCDPISGHVSLFWYQQALGQGPEFLTYFQNEAQLDKSGLPSDRFFAERPEGSVSTLKIQRTQQEDSAVYLCASSQGGLGPYEQYFGPGTRLTVT.

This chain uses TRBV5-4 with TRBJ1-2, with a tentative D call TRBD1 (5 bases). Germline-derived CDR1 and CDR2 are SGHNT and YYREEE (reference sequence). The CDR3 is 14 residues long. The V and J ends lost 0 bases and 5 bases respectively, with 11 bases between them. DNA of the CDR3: TGTGCCAGCAGCTTGGATCCGGGGGTTTATGGCTACACCTTC. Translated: CASSLDPGVYGYTF.